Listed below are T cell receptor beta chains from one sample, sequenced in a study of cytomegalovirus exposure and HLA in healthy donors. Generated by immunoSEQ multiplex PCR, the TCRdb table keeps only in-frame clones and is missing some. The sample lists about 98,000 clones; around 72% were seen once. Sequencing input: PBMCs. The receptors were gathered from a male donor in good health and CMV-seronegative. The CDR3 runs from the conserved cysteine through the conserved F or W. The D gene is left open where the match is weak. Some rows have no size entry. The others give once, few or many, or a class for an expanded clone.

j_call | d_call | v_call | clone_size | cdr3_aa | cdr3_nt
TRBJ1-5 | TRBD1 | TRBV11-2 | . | CASSKGQGYGNQPQHF | TGTGCCAGCAGCAAAGGACAGGGGTATGGCAATCAGCCCCAGCATTTT
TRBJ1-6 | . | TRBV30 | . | CAWSARGGSPLHF | TGTGCCTGGAGTGCCAGGGGCGGATCACCCCTCCACTTT
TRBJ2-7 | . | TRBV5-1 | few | CASSLEWTTQYF | TGCGCCAGCAGCCTGGAATGGACTACTCAGTACTTC
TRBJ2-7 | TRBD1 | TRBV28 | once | CASNVQGAPYEQYF | TGTGCCAGCAACGTACAGGGGGCCCCCTACGAGCAGTACTTC
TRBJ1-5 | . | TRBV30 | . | CAWSSRAAYQPQHF | TGTGCCTGGAGCTCCAGGGCAGCCTATCAGCCCCAGCATTTT
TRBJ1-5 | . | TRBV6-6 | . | CASTNRQAANNQPQHF | TGTGCCAGCACTAACCGGCAGGCCGCGAACAATCAGCCCCAGCATTTT
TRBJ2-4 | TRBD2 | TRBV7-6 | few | CASSLAGGPGDIQYF | TGTGCCAGCAGCTTAGCGGGAGGGCCGGGTGACATTCAGTACTTC
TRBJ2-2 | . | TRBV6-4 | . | CASVLNRDTGELFF | TGTGCATCAGTCCTTAATCGGGACACCGGGGAGCTGTTTTTT
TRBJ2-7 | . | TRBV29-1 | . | CSACDSESYEQYF | TGCAGCGCCTGTGACAGCGAATCCTACGAGCAGTACTTC
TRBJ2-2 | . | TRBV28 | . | CASSLEGDPNTGELFF | TGTGCCAGCAGTTTAGAGGGGGACCCGAACACCGGGGAGCTGTTTTTT
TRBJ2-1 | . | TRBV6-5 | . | CASTPIGGEQFF | TGTGCCAGCACCCCAATCGGGGGTGAGCAGTTCTTC
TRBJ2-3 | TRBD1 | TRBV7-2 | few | CASSLQGVDGDTQYF | TGTGCCAGCAGCTTACAGGGGGTCGACGGAGATACGCAGTATTTT
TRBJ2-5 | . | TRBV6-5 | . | CASSYGGSQETQYF | TGTGCCAGCAGTTACGGTGGCAGCCAAGAGACCCAGTACTTC
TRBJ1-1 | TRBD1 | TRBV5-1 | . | CASSLTGGWTEAFF | TGCGCCAGCAGCCTAACAGGGGGCTGGACTGAAGCTTTCTTT
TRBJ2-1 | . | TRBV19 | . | CASSIDLRGRYNEQFF | TGTGCCAGTAGTATAGATCTAAGGGGAAGGTACAATGAGCAGTTCTTC
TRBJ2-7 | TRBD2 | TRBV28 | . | CASRGLAGAPGPSYEQYF | TGTGCCAGCAGAGGACTAGCGGGAGCCCCCGGGCCTTCCTACGAGCAGTACTTC
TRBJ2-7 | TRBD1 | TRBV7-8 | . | CASSTRTGGVYEQYF | TGTGCCAGCAGCACCCGGACAGGGGGCGTCTACGAGCAGTACTTC
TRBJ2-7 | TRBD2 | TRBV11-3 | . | CASSYTSDSYEQYF | TGTGCCAGCAGCTACACTAGCGACTCCTACGAGCAGTACTTC
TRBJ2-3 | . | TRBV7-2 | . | CASSSRQVGTDTQYF | TGTGCCAGCAGCTCGCGACAGGTTGGCACAGATACGCAGTATTTT
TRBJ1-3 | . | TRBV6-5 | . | CASSPRIGAWNTIYF | TGTGCCAGCAGTCCCCGTATTGGAGCCTGGAACACCATATATTTT
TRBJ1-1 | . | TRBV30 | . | CAWSWGRDTEAFF | TGTGCCTGGAGTTGGGGCAGGGACACTGAAGCTTTCTTT
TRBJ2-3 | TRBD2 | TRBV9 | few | CASSVAGSTLAGGKRASDTQYF | TGTGCCAGCAGCGTAGCTGGGTCGACCCTAGCGGGAGGAAAAAGGGCGTCAGATACGCAGTATTTT
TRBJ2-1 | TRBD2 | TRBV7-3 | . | CASSPTSGAYNEQFF | TGTGCCAGCAGCCCCACTAGCGGGGCCTACAATGAGCAGTTCTTC
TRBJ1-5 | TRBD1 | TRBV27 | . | CASSLTTGSNQPQHF | TGTGCCAGCAGCCTGACGACAGGGAGCAATCAGCCCCAGCATTTT
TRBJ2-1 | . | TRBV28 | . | CASSSIEGGFSYNEQFF | TGTGCCAGCAGTTCCATCGAGGGGGGGTTTAGCTACAATGAGCAGTTCTTC
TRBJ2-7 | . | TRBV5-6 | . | CASSSHRISSYEQYF | TGTGCCAGCAGCTCTCACAGGATCAGCTCCTACGAGCAGTACTTC
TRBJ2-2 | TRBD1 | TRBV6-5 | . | CASSRRTGGGGELFF | TGTGCCAGCAGTCGGCGGACAGGGGGGGGCGGGGAGCTGTTTTTT
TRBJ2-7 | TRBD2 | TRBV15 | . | CATSRVAGVALLSSYEQYF | TGTGCCACCAGCAGAGTAGCGGGCGTAGCCCTCCTATCCTCCTACGAGCAGTACTTC
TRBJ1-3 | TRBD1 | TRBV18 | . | CASSPKTNRGTGNTIYF | TGTGCCAGCTCACCGAAGACCAACAGGGGTACTGGAAACACCATATATTTT